These 20 T cell receptor beta chains were all obtained from the same sample, sequenced in a study of glioma-infiltrating T cells. Amplification of TCR alpha and beta CDR3 regions from RNA used iRepertoire nested multiplex PCR. TCRdb analysed the multiplex PCR reads with MiXCR anew, one entry per CDR3 protein. Among approximately 130,000 distinct CDR3 sequences, approximately 26% were seen once, and the ten largest hold 25% to 30%. The sample consisted of glioma tissue, nonneoplastic brain tissue, or PBMCs (not recorded which). The receptor set was obtained from a human donor with low-grade glioma or glioblastoma, undergoing nonglioma brain surgery, or in good health (not recorded which).

This clonotype has more than one count but fewer than ten. The rearrangement uses TRBV4-2 and TRBJ2-1; 9 bases fit TRBD2. J was trimmed by 9 bases and V by 4 bases; bases with no gene match: 13. The CDR3 totals 16 residues. Per germline, CDR1 LGHNA and CDR2 YNFKEQ. DNA for the CDR3: TGTGCCAGCAGCCCCCTTGAGGGCGGGGGGGCAAGTGAGCAGTTCTTC. It encodes CASSPLEGGGASEQFF.

The rearrangement uses TRBV6-1 and TRBJ2-7; TRBD1 or TRBD2 may be the D gene (6 bases each). Per germline, CDR1 MNHNS and CDR2 SASEGT. V was cut by 3 bases and J by 0 bases, with 12 bases left in between. The CDR3 contains 15 residues. The CDR3, as DNA: TGTGCCAGCAGTGAGGGGGGACATAACTCCTACGAGCAGTACGTC. This sequence encodes CASSEGGHNSYEQYV.

This clonotype was counted ten times or more. In DNA form, the CDR3 reads TGCAGTGCCCCACAGGGTCGGGTCGAGACCCAGTACTTC. Protein product: CSAPQGRVETQYF. The chain uses TRBV20-1 and TRBJ2-5; tentative D call: TRBD1 (6 bases). Germline V gives CDR1 DFQATT, CDR2 SNEGSKA (reference sequence). V dropped 6 bases and J dropped 5 bases, with 16 bases sitting between them. The CDR3 extends over 13 amino acids.

Remarks on this clonotype: A read error may be the cause here, since a much bigger clone is one base away. The rearrangement links TRBV27 to TRBJ2-5; D unclear. The CDR3 runs to 13 residues. CDR1 is MNHEY, CDR2 SMNVEV, per germline (reference sequence). CDR3 loop: CAGSLGPSETQYF. The CDR3 DNA follows: TGTGCCGGCAGTCTCGGACCTTCAGAGACCCAGTACTTC.

The chain combines TRBV6-6 with TRBJ2-3; D is perhaps TRBD1 or TRBD2 (5 bases each). Germline V CDR1 and CDR2: MNHNY, SVGAGI (reference sequence). Trimming cost V 0 bases and J 2 bases, with 9 bases left between them. The CDR3 sequence is 15 residues long. The CDR3 loop reads CASSYSGDPTDTQYF. CDR3 DNA: TGTGCCAGCAGTTACTCGGGGGACCCCACAGATACGCAGTATTTT.

In this sample, this clonotype turned up a few times. A much larger clone differs by one base, so this may be a read error. Without the conserved terminal phenylalanine or tryptophan, this CDR3 likely stems from a read error. V gene TRBV6-1 combines with J gene TRBJ1-2; D is ambiguous. CDR1 and CDR2 from the germline V gene are MNHNS and SASEGT. The CDR3 spans 12 residues. With 6 bases removed from V and 3 bases from J, the gap between germline ends came to 8 bases. This chain's CDR3 is CASSARYYGYTS. In DNA, the CDR3 is TGTGCCAGCAGCGCACGCTACTATGGCTACACCTCC.

A few counts support this clonotype. The chain has TRBV19 and TRBJ1-1; D uncertain. The CDR3 is 13 residues long. Germline V gene lookup returns CDR1 LNHDA and CDR2 SQIVND (reference sequence). Trimming pared 7 bases from V and 5 bases from J, leaving 14 bases between. CDR3 sequence: CASKSVSQTEAFF. CDR3 in DNA: TGTGCCAGTAAATCGGTCAGCCAAACTGAAGCTTTCTTT. Variable domain in full (rest from reference TRBV19 and TRBJ1-1): DGGITQSPKYLFRKEGQNVTLSCEQNLNHDAMYWYRQDPGQGLRLIYYSQIVNDFQKGDIAEGYSVSREKKESFPLTVTSAQKNPTAFYLCASKSVSQTEAFFGQGTRLTVV.

CDR3 sequence (DNA): TGTGCCATCAGTGATTGGCGAGAAAATCAGCCCCAGCATTTT. Translated, it gives CAISDWRENQPQHF. J is TRBJ1-5 and V is TRBV10-3; no firm D call. The V gene's germline CDR1 is ENHRY and CDR2 SYGVKD. V lost 3 bases, J lost 4 bases, and 10 bases lay in between. There are 14 residues in the CDR3.

The chain carries TRBV4-2 and TRBJ1-2; 10 bases agree with TRBD1. The V segment lost 6 bases and the J segment 7 bases; nucleotides outside the gene matches: 8. The CDR3 is 14 residues long. Germline CDR1 reads LGHNA; CDR2 reads YNFKEQ. CDR3 nucleotides: TGTGCCAGCAGTCCCGGGACAGGGGATCCTGGCTACACCTTC. Protein sequence: CASSPGTGDPGYTF.

This clonotype has a count of ten or more. The chain employs TRBV28 and TRBJ1-4, with 7 nucleotides matching TRBD1. The CDR3 runs 13 residues. The germline gives CDR1 MDHEN, CDR2 SYDVKM. The junction had 4 bases not matched to a gene; V was cut back by 10 bases and J by 2 bases. The CDR3 nucleotides read TGTGCCAAAACGACAGGGACTAATGAAAAACTGTTTTTT. Protein: CAKTTGTNEKLFF.

This clonotype was found a few times. This sequence joins TRBV7-3 and TRBJ2-3, with 8 bases lining up with TRBD2. The CDR3 length is 15 residues. V dropped 0 bases and J dropped 4; count of bases not matched to a gene: 3. In germline, CDR1 is SGHTA, CDR2 FQGTGA. CDR3 amino acids: CASSLTSGAPDTQYF. The CDR3 bases are TGTGCCAGCAGCTTAACTAGCGGGGCGCCAGATACGCAGTATTTT. Full variable domain (missing parts from reference TRBV7-3 and TRBJ2-3): GAGVSQTPSNKVTEKGKYVELRCDPISGHTALYWYRQSLGQGPEFLIYFQGTGAADDSGLPNDRFFAVRPEGSVSTLKIQRTERGDSAVYLCASSLTSGAPDTQYFGPGTRLTVL.

V gene TRBV20-1 combines with J gene TRBJ2-3, with D possibly matching TRBD1 (6 bases). V lost 6 bases and J lost 4, with 23 bases in between. CDR1 and CDR2 (germline): DFQATT, SNEGSKA (reference sequence). The CDR3 runs 16 residues. The CDR3: CSALGARTRGADTQYF. CDR3 coding DNA: TGCAGTGCCCTGGGGGCCCGGACGAGGGGTGCAGATACGCAGTATTTT.

This clonotype showed up many times. J is TRBJ1-1 and V is TRBV6-1; the D is unclear. Germline loops: CDR1 MNHNS, CDR2 SASEGT. V lost 8 bases to trimming and J lost 1 base, with 14 bases between them. There are 14 residues in the CDR3. DNA for the CDR3: TGTGCCAGCGTTTCGTCAGTAGAGAACACTGAAGCTTTCTTT. Its translation: CASVSSVENTEAFF.

The V call is TRBV7-9, the J call TRBJ1-5; 9 bases agree with TRBD1. CDR1 SEHNR and CDR2 FQNEAQ come from the germline V gene (reference sequence). The CDR3 runs to 16 residues. J was trimmed by 7 bases and V by 1 base; bases with no gene match: 8. The CDR3 reads CASSLVRGQGVQPQHF. The DNA of the CDR3 is TGTGCCAGCAGCTTAGTCAGGGGACAGGGAGTGCAGCCCCAGCATTTT.

The rearrangement links TRBV7-3 to TRBJ1-1; D not resolved. The CDR3 covers 14 residues. Germline lookup yields CDR1 SGHTA and CDR2 FQGTGA. V lost 5 bases, J lost 0 bases, and 10 bases lay in between. Here the CDR3 DNA reads TGTGCCAGCAGCAAGGAGGGTATGAACACTGAAGCTTTCTTT. It encodes CASSKEGMNTEAFF.

Only a few counts were recorded for this clonotype. This sequence joins TRBV6-1 and TRBJ2-1; no clear D. CDR3 size: 15 residues. Trimming removed 4 bases from V and 7 bases from J, with 17 bases in between. Germline CDR1 is MNHNS and CDR2 is SASEGT. CDR3 protein: CASSAGLDLFNEQFF. In nucleotides, the CDR3 is TGTGCCAGCAGTGCTGGCCTAGACCTCTTTAATGAGCAGTTCTTC.

The table lists this clonotype with many counts. V is TRBV20-1 and J is TRBJ1-1; a possible D gene is TRBD1 (5 bases). V was shortened by 6 bases and J by 0 bases, with 20 bases between the two germline ends. The CDR3 is made up of 16 amino acids. Germline V CDR1 and CDR2: DFQATT, SNEGSKA (reference sequence). The CDR3 DNA is TGCAGTGCCACGAATTCCCGGGACGGAATGAACACTGAAGCTTTCTTT. Its translation is CSATNSRDGMNTEAFF.

The gene calls are TRBV6-5 and TRBJ1-2, with unresolved D. CDR1 is MNHEY, CDR2 SVGAGI, per germline. V gave up 6 bases and J gave up 4 bases, with 15 bases separating them. This CDR3 is built from 14 residues. The CDR3 is CASRRGNSGYGYTF. Written as DNA, the CDR3 is TGTGCCAGCAGACGAGGAAACAGTGGCTATGGCTACACCTTC.

This clonotype has just a few counts. The gene calls are TRBV12-3 or TRBV12-4 and TRBJ1-1; D is unclear. The CDR3 covers 12 residues. V dropped 6 bases and J dropped 6 bases, with 11 bases sitting between them. As DNA, the CDR3 is TGTGCCAGCAGCAACGAGGTAGCTGAAGCTTTCTTT. Protein sequence: CASSNEVAEAFF.

This clonotype was recorded many times. This chain uses TRBV6-1 with TRBJ2-7; D ambiguous. CDR1 and CDR2 from the germline V gene are MNHNS and SASEGT. This CDR3 is 13 amino acids long. V shed 1 base and J shed 1 base, with 5 bases lying between them. CDR3 in amino acids: CASSEEGSYEQYV. The CDR3 nucleotides are TGTGCCAGCAGTGAAGAGGGTTCCTACGAGCAGTACGTC.